This T cell receptor (beta chain) appears in the sequencing data of a study of blood T cell repertoires in COVID-19. Assay: immunoSEQ multiplex PCR; the TCRdb copy retains only in-frame clones and omits some. The sample includes 200,000 to 300,000 clones, around nine tenths of them seen just once. The CDR3 is 17 amino acids. The V segment lost 2 bases and the J segment 5 bases; nucleotides outside the gene matches: 11. Germline V gene lookup returns CDR1 SGHNT and CDR2 YENEEA. The specimen was PBMCs or T cells enriched from blood (not recorded which). This TCR was sampled from a woman younger than 30 who had recovered from COVID-19. The rearrangement links TRBV11-3 to TRBJ2-1; TRBD2 matches at 8 bases. CDR3 sequence: CASSLYGGAGDHNEQFF. The CDR3 DNA follows: TGTGCCAGCAGCTTATACGGAGGAGCGGGAGATCACAATGAGCAGTTCTTC.